The next 20 T cell receptor beta chains were all read from a single sample in a study of beta chain features in type 1 diabetes. Their antigen targets remain unknown. The investigators reverse transcribed all of the isolated RNA, so they sequenced expressed TCRB transcripts. TCRdb's copy holds only in-frame clones and misses some; the assay was immunoSEQ multiplex PCR. The table includes hundreds of thousands of clones, over 12% detected once. Study results and caveats: There was a moderate but significant shortening of TCRB CDR3s in all four CD4+ subsets of Type 1 diabetes patients.

The specimen sequenced was naive CD4+ T cells from blood. These receptors all stem from a man aged 18 to 35 with type 1 diabetes.

V usage is TRBV30 and J usage is TRBJ1-1, with no clear D. Germline V CDR1 and CDR2: GTSNPN, SVGIG (reference sequence). The CDR3 has 11 residues. Trimming pared 2 bases from V and 7 bases from J, leaving 8 bases between. The CDR3: CAWSPRGEAFF. The CDR3, as DNA: TGTGCCTGGAGTCCCCGGGGTGAAGCTTTCTTT.

Remarks on this clone: Other DNA sequences in this specimen translate into the identical CDR3. The rearrangement links TRBV7-9 to TRBJ1-5; no clear D. This CDR3 is 14 amino acids long. V lost 4 bases and J 5 bases, leaving 12 bases between the germline ends. Germline V gene data show CDR1 as SEHNR and CDR2 as FQNEAQ (reference sequence). The CDR3 reads CASSSRGGDQPQHF. The CDR3 bases are TGTGCCAGCAGCTCACGGGGTGGGGATCAGCCCCAGCATTTT.

The chain carries TRBV6-1 and TRBJ1-1; tentatively, D is TRBD1 (5 bases). The CDR3 is 13 amino acids. V lost 8 bases and J lost 1, with 11 bases in between. Germline lookup yields CDR1 MNHNS and CDR2 SASEGT. The CDR3 nucleotides are TGTGCCAGCCAGACAGAAAGGAACACTGAAGCTTTCTTT. It codes for CASQTERNTEAFF.

This clone was seen only a few times. The chain employs TRBV18 and TRBJ2-5; TRBD1 agrees at 9 bases. Germline assignment: CDR1 KGHSH and CDR2 LQKENI. Trimming removed 6 bases from V and 5 bases from J; junction bases left unmatched: 7. The CDR3 loop spans 14 amino acids. This CDR3 is CASSGRTGVETQYF. CDR3 DNA: TGTGCCAGCTCGGGACGGACAGGGGTTGAGACCCAGTACTTC.

Only a few counts were recorded for this clone. The chain has TRBV15 and TRBJ2-3; tentatively, D is TRBD2 (6 bases). CDR3 size: 16 residues. With 0 bases removed from V and 1 base from J, the gap between germline ends came to 11 bases. Germline V gene sequence: CDR1 LNHNV, CDR2 YYDKDF (reference sequence). This chain's CDR3 is CATSRDRWGGTDTQYF. For the CDR3, the DNA is TGTGCCACCAGCAGAGATAGGTGGGGGGGCACAGATACGCAGTATTTT.

This clone was detected only a few times. V is TRBV4-2 and J is TRBJ1-4; a weak D match, TRBD1 (6 bases). The CDR3 extends over 16 amino acids. The ends were cut back, 0 bases at V and 5 bases at J, with 13 bases in the middle. Germline assignment: CDR1 LGHNA and CDR2 YNFKEQ. DNA of the CDR3: TGTGCCAGCAGCCAAGACCCCGGGACATACAATGAAAAACTGTTTTTT. It is translated as CASSQDPGTYNEKLFF.

This chain connects TRBV4-2 to TRBJ1-1; a possible D gene is TRBD1 (5 bases). CDR1 and CDR2 (germline): LGHNA, YNFKEQ. Deletions cut 4 bases from V and 4 bases from J, with 19 bases between. The CDR3 covers 16 residues. This CDR3 is CASSRARGGVVTEAFF. The CDR3 coding sequence is TGTGCCAGCAGCCGAGCGAGGGGAGGGGTGGTCACTGAAGCTTTCTTT.

The chain carries TRBV19 and TRBJ1-5; 8 nucleotides agree with TRBD1. Germline-derived CDR1 and CDR2 are LNHDA and SQIVND (reference sequence). The CDR3 is made up of 16 amino acids. The J segment lost 0 bases and the V segment lost 2 bases, leaving 3 bases of the junction unmatched. The CDR3 protein is CASSIMQGASNQPQHF. The CDR3 nucleotides read TGTGCCAGTAGTATAATGCAGGGGGCTAGCAATCAGCCCCAGCATTTT.

This chain joins TRBV11-2 and TRBJ1-3, with TRBD1 identical over 7 bases. The ends lost 0 bases at V and 1 base at J; junction bases unmatched: 15. The V gene's germline CDR1 is SGHAT and CDR2 FQNNGV. This CDR3 contains 20 residues. The CDR3 is CASSLEVRDRSKMSGNTIYF. The CDR3 DNA follows: TGTGCCAGCAGCTTAGAGGTGCGGGACAGATCAAAAATGTCTGGAAACACCATATATTTT.

Only a few counts were recorded for this clone. This chain joins TRBV7-6 and TRBJ2-3; D ambiguous. Germline CDR1 is SGHVS and CDR2 is FNYEAQ. The CDR3 runs 17 residues. V lost 0 bases, J lost 1 base, and 14 bases lay in between. The CDR3 here is CASSLAALGMGTDTQYF. Here the CDR3 DNA reads TGTGCCAGCAGCTTAGCCGCCCTGGGGATGGGCACAGATACGCAGTATTTT.

The J gene is TRBJ2-1, the V gene TRBV6-5; D is perhaps TRBD1 (6 bases). Germline V gives CDR1 MNHEY, CDR2 SVGAGI. V was clipped by 4 bases and J by 0 bases, with 10 bases between them. The CDR3 is made up of 15 amino acids. The CDR3 here is CASSSGQSSYNEQFF. The CDR3 bases are TGTGCCAGCAGTTCGGGACAAAGCTCCTACAATGAGCAGTTCTTC.

As regards this clone: At one boundary the junction diverges from the germline segment, which might be a read error. The chain has TRBV11-2 and TRBJ2-4; D might be TRBD1 (6 bases). This CDR3 contains 15 residues. The germline V gene has CDR1 SGHAT and CDR2 FQNNGV. CDR3 nucleotide sequence: TGTGCCAGCAGCTTCCACTCTATCGACAGGTCCCTCCTAAGCTTC. Encoded protein: CASSFHSIDRSLLSF.

This clone was counted between two and nine times. The rearrangement links TRBV30 to TRBJ1-4; D is uncertain. Per the germline V gene, CDR1 is GTSNPN and CDR2 is SVGIG (reference sequence). Deletions cut 3 bases from V and 8 bases from J, with 7 bases between. CDR3 size: 11 residues. For the CDR3, the DNA is TGTGCCTGGAGCCGTCAGGAAAAACTGTTTTTT. Translated, it gives CAWSRQEKLFF.

The V call is TRBV21-1, the J call TRBJ1-5; TRBD1 is the table's D call and was not checked against the DNA. TRBV21-1 is a pseudogene locus. This CDR3 has 13 amino acids. The CDR3 bases are TGTGCCAGCAGCAATACAGTCAATCAGCCCCAGCATTTT. It codes for CASSNTVNQPQHF.

On this clone itself: This sample includes further DNA sequences coding for the same CDR3. The rearrangement uses TRBV30 and TRBJ2-7, with D uncertain. Trimming took off 3 bases at V and 2 bases at J, with 5 bases between the two ends. The length of the CDR3 is 11 residues. The V gene's germline CDR1 is GTSNPN and CDR2 SVGIG (reference sequence). The DNA of the CDR3 is TGTGCCTGGAGCAATCCCTACGAGCAGTACTTC. Amino acid sequence: CAWSNPYEQYF.

This chain links TRBV7-2 with TRBJ1-2; 10 nucleotides match TRBD1. V shed 4 bases and J 5 bases; nucleotides not matched to a gene: 10. The CDR3 has 16 amino acids. The germline V gene has CDR1 SGHTA and CDR2 FQGNSA. CDR3 DNA: TGTGCCAGCAGCTCCTCCGCCGGGGACAGGGGTTATGGCTACACCTTC. Translation gives CASSSSAGDRGYGYTF.

The table lists this clone with a few counts. The gene calls are TRBV5-8 and TRBJ1-4; D is ambiguous. Trimming cost V 6 bases and J 7 bases, with 13 bases left between them. Looked up from germline, CDR1 is SGHTS and CDR2 is YDEGEE. The CDR3 runs 13 residues. The CDR3 nucleotides are TGTGCCAGCACCGCCGGGTGGAGTGAAAAACTGTTTTTT. Amino acid sequence: CASTAGWSEKLFF.

In its sample, this clone was seen a few times. The chain links TRBV29-1 to TRBJ2-7; D could derive from TRBD1 or TRBD2 (5 bases each). CDR1 and CDR2 from the germline V gene are SQVTM and ANQGSEA. The CDR3 has 14 amino acids. Trimming shortened V by 5 bases and J by 0 bases, and 14 bases separated the two germline ends. The CDR3 spells CSVQTGPSSYEQYF. CDR3 coding DNA: TGCAGCGTTCAGACGGGACCTAGCTCCTACGAGCAGTACTTC.

This clone has more than one count but fewer than ten. Other DNA sequences within the sample encode an identical CDR3. This chain connects TRBV7-2 to TRBJ2-3; D is uncertain. V gave up 4 bases and J gave up 6 bases, with 8 bases separating them. This CDR3 is built from 12 residues. CDR1 and CDR2 from the germline V gene are SGHTA and FQGNSA. The CDR3 DNA reads TGTGCCAGCAGCTATTCCACTGATACGCAGTATTTT. The encoded protein is CASSYSTDTQYF.

This rearrangement joins TRBV16 to TRBJ2-5; D unresolved. The CDR3 runs 12 residues. Germline V lookup: CDR1 KGHSY, CDR2 FQNENV. The V and J ends lost 0 bases and 7 bases respectively, with 6 bases between them. The CDR3 spells CASSQSRGTQYF. In DNA form, the CDR3 reads TGTGCCAGCAGCCAATCGAGAGGGACCCAGTACTTC.